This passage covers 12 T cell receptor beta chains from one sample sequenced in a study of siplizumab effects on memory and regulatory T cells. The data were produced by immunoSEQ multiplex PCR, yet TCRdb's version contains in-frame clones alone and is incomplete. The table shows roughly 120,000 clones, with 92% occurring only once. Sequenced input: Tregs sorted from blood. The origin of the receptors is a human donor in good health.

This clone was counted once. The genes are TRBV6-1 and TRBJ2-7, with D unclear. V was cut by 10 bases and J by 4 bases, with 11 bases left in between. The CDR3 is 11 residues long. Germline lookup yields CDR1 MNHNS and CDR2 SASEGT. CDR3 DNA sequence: TGTGCCACCACGACACTATACGAGCAGTACTTC. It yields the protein CATTTLYEQYF.

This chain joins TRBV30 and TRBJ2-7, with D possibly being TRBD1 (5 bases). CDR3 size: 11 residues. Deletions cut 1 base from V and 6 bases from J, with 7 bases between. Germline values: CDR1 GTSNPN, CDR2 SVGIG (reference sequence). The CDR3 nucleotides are TGTGCCTGGAGTGGGGGCCCCGAGCAGTACTTC. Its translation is CAWSGGPEQYF.

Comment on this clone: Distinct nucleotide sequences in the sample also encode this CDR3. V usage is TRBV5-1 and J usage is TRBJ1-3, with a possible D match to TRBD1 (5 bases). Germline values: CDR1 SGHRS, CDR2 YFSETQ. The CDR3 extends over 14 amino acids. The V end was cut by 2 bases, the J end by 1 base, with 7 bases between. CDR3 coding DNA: TGCGCCAGCAGCTTCCAGGGATCTGGAAACACCATATATTTT. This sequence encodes CASSFQGSGNTIYF.

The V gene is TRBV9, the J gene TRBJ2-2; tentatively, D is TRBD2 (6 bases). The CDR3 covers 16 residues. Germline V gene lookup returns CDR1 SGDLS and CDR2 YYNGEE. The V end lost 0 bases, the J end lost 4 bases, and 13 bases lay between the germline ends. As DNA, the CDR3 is TGTGCCAGCAGCGTAGCTGCGGGATGGGCCACCGGGGAGCTGTTTTTT. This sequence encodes CASSVAAGWATGELFF.

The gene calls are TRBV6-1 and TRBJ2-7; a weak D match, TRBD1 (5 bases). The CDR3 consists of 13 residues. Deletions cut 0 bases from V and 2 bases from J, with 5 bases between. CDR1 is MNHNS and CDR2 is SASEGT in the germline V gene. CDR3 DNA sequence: TGTGCCAGCAGTGAAGCGGGGCCCTACGAGCAGTACTTC. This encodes CASSEAGPYEQYF.

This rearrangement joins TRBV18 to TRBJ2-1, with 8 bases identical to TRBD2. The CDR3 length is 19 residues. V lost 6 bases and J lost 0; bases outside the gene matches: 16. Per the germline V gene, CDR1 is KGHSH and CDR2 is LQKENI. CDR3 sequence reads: CASSLREGFTRSSYNEQFF. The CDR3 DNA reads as TGTGCCAGCTCCCTTCGGGAGGGCTTTACGCGAAGCTCCTACAATGAGCAGTTCTTC.

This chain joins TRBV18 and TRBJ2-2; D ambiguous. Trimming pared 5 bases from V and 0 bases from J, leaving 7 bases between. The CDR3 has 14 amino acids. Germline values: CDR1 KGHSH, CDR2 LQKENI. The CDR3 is CASSAGSNTGELFF. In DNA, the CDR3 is TGTGCCAGCTCAGCCGGGTCGAACACCGGGGAGCTGTTTTTT.

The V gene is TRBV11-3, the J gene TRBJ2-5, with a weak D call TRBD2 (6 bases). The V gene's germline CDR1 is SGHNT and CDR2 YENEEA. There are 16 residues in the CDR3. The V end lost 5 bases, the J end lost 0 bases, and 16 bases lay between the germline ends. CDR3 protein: CASSRGAHSYQETQYF. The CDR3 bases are TGTGCCAGCAGCCGCGGGGCCCATTCGTACCAAGAGACCCAGTACTTC.

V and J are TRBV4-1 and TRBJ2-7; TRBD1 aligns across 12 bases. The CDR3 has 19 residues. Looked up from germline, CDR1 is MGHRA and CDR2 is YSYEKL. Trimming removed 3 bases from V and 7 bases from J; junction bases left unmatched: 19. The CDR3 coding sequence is TGCGCCAGCAGCCAGGAACCACATAAAGCGGGACAGGGGGCGCGGGAGCAGTACTTC. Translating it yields CASSQEPHKAGQGAREQYF.

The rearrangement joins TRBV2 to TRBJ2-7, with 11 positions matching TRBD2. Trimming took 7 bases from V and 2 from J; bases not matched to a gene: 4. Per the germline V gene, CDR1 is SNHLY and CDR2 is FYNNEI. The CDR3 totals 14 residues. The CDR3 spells CASTRLAGPYEQYF. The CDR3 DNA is TGTGCCAGCACTAGACTAGCGGGACCCTACGAGCAGTACTTC.

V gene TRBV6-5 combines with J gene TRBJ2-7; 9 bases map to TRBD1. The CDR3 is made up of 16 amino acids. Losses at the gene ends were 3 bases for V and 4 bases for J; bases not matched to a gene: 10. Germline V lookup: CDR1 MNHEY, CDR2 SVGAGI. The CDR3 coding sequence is TGTGCCAGCAGTTATTCGCCCCCGGGACAGGGTTACGAGCAGTACTTC. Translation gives CASSYSPPGQGYEQYF.

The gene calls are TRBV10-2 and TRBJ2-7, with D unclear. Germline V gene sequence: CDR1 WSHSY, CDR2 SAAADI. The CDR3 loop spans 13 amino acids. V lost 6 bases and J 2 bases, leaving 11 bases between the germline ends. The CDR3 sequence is CASRSPPAYEQYF. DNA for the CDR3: TGCGCCAGCAGGAGCCCACCCGCCTACGAGCAGTACTTC.